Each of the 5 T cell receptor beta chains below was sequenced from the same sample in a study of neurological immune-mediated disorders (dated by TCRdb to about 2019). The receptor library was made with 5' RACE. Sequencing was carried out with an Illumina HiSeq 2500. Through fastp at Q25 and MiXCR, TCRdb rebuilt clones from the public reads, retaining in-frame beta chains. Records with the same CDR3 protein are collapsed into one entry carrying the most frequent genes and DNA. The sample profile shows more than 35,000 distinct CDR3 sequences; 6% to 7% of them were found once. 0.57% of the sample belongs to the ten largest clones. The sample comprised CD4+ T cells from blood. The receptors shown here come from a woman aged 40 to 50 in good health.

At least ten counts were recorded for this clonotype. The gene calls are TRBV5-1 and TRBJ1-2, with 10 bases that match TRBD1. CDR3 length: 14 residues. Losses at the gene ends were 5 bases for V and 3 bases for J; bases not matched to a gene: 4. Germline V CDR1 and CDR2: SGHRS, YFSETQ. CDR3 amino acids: CASSSTGGDYGYTF. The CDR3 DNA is TGCGCCAGCAGTTCGACAGGGGGCGACTATGGCTACACCTTC. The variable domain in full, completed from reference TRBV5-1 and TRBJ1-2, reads KAGVTQTPRYLIKTRGQQVTLSCSPISGHRSVSWYQQTPGQGLQFLFEYFSETQRNKGNFPGRFSGRQFSNSRSEMNVSTLELGDSALYLCASSSTGGDYGYTFGSGTRLTVV.

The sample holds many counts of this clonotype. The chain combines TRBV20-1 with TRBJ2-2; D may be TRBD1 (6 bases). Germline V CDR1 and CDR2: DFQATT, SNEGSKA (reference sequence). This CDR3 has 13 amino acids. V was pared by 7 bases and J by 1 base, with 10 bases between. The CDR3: CSGQAENTGELFF. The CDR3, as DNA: TGCAGTGGACAGGCCGAGAACACCGGGGAGCTGTTTTTT.

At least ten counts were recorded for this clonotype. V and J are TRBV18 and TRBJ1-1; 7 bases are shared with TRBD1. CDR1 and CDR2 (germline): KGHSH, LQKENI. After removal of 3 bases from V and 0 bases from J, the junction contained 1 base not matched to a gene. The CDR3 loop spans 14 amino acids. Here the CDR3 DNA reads TGTGCCAGCTCACCGGACAGGATGAACACTGAAGCTTTCTTT. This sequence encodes CASSPDRMNTEAFF.

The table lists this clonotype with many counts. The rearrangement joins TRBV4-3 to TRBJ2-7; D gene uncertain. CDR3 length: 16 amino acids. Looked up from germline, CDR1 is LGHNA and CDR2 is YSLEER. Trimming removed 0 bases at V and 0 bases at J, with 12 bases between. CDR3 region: CASSQDTRAGSYEQYF. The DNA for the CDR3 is TGCGCCAGCAGCCAAGATACAAGGGCCGGCTCCTACGAGCAGTACTTC.

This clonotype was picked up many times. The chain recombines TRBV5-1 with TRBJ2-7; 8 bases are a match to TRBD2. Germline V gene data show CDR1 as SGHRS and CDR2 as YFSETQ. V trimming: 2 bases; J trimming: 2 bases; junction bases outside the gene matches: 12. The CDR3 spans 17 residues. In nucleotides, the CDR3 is TGCGCCAGCAGCTTCATGCCGGGGCAGACTAGCGCCTACGAGCAGTACTTC. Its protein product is CASSFMPGQTSAYEQYF. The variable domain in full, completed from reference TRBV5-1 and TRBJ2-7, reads KAGVTQTPRYLIKTRGQQVTLSCSPISGHRSVSWYQQTPGQGLQFLFEYFSETQRNKGNFPGRFSGRQFSNSRSEMNVSTLELGDSALYLCASSFMPGQTSAYEQYFGPGTRLTVT.